Below, 27 T cell receptor beta chains from the same sample are listed, as sequenced in a study of cytomegalovirus exposure and HLA in healthy donors. The PCR used 60 Vbeta and 13 Jbeta primers. TCRdb keeps only in-frame clones here, not all; method: immunoSEQ multiplex PCR. This sample lists just over 80,000 clones; its ten largest clones have about 1.1%. The sequenced material came from PBMCs. Source of these receptors: a woman aged 25 to 39 in good health and CMV-seronegative.

The CDR3 protein is CASSEYGWGQTIYEQYF. In nucleotides, the CDR3 is TGTGCCAGCAGTGAATATGGATGGGGACAGACCATCTACGAGCAGTACTTC. The gene calls are TRBV25-1 and TRBJ2-7, with TRBD1 identical over 7 bases. Trimming cost V 0 bases and J 3 bases; bases outside gene matches: 11. CDR3 size: 17 residues. Per the germline V gene, CDR1 is MGHDK and CDR2 is SYGVNS.

V is TRBV19 and J is TRBJ1-1; D is uncertain. Between the trimmed V and J ends, which lost 4 bases and 4 bases, there was a span of 13 bases. From germline, CDR1 is LNHDA and CDR2 SQIVND (reference sequence). This CDR3 is 14 amino acids long. CDR3 loop: CASSKEGLSTEAFF. The CDR3, as DNA: TGTGCCAGTAGTAAGGAGGGTTTGAGCACTGAAGCTTTCTTT.

The chain has TRBV27 and TRBJ2-3, with 8 bases matching TRBD2. This CDR3 has 16 residues. Trimming removed 5 bases from V and 1 base from J; junction bases left unmatched: 8. CDR1 and CDR2 (germline): MNHEY, SMNVEV (reference sequence). The CDR3 DNA is TGTGCCAGCAGTCAAACTAGCGGTGCTCGCACAGATACGCAGTATTTT. Encoded protein: CASSQTSGARTDTQYF.

The chain employs TRBV2 and TRBJ2-1; no clear D gene. CDR1 and CDR2 from the germline V gene are SNHLY and FYNNEI. The CDR3 extends over 13 amino acids. V lost 10 bases and J lost 2, with 12 bases in between. The CDR3 loop reads CATTKNPYNEQFF. DNA of the CDR3: TGTGCCACCACAAAAAACCCCTACAATGAGCAGTTCTTC.

This chain connects TRBV5-8 to TRBJ2-5; 13 bases are shared with TRBD2. The length of the CDR3 is 14 residues. After removal of 6 bases from V and 5 bases from J, the junction contained 4 bases not matched to a gene. In germline, CDR1 is SGHTS, CDR2 YDEGEE. CDR3 sequence (DNA): TGTGCCAGCACCGGGGGACTAGCGGGGGAGACCCAGTACTTC. Translating it yields CASTGGLAGETQYF.

The chain is built from TRBV19 and TRBJ1-5; D is possibly TRBD1 (6 bases). The CDR3 consists of 19 residues. CDR1 is LNHDA, CDR2 SQIVND, per germline (reference sequence). V was trimmed by 3 bases and J by 0 bases, leaving 21 bases between them. Written as DNA, the CDR3 is TGTGCCAGTAGTATCAGTCATCGGGACAACACGTATAGCAATCAGCCCCAGCATTTT. This codes for CASSISHRDNTYSNQPQHF. The full variable domain, with the rest looked up from reference TRBV19 and TRBJ1-5, is DGGITQSPKYLFRKEGQNVTLSCEQNLNHDAMYWYRQDPGQGLRLIYYSQIVNDFQKGDIAEGYSVSREKKESFPLTVTSAQKNPTAFYLCASSISHRDNTYSNQPQHFGDGTRLSIL.

V and J are TRBV30 and TRBJ1-5; D remains ambiguous. Germline-derived CDR1 and CDR2 are GTSNPN and SVGIG (reference sequence). The CDR3 loop spans 13 amino acids. V dropped 3 bases and J dropped 1 base, with 7 bases sitting between them. The CDR3 DNA follows: TGTGCCTGGAGCCGGGAGAGCAATCAGCCCCAGCATTTT. Its protein product is CAWSRESNQPQHF.

The DNA for the CDR3 is TGTGCCAGCAGCCCCCGACAGGGAAGTCGGGCTTTCTTT. The encoded protein is CASSPRQGSRAFF. The rearrangement links TRBV7-2 to TRBJ1-1, with 7 bases lining up with TRBD1. The J segment lost 11 bases and the V segment lost 5 bases, leaving 11 bases of the junction unmatched. Per the germline V gene, CDR1 is SGHTA and CDR2 is FQGNSA. The CDR3 has 13 residues.

CDR3 DNA sequence: TGTGCCAGCAGCTTCAGGTACAATGAGCAGTTCTTC. Translated, it gives CASSFRYNEQFF. The chain uses TRBV5-6 and TRBJ2-1; D is unresolved. Between the trimmed V and J ends, which lost 2 bases and 4 bases, there was a span of 4 bases. The CDR3 covers 12 residues. Germline CDR1 and CDR2: SGHDT and YYEEEE. The variable domain in full, completed from reference TRBV5-6 and TRBJ2-1, reads DAGVTQSPTHLIKTRGQQVTLRCSPKSGHDTVSWYQQALGQGPQFIFQYYEEEERQRGNFPDRFSGHQFPNYSSELNVNALLLGDSALYLCASSFRYNEQFFGPGTRLTVL.

The V gene is TRBV19, the J gene TRBJ1-1; D might be TRBD1 (5 bases). Germline V gene data show CDR1 as LNHDA and CDR2 as SQIVND (reference sequence). The CDR3 contains 13 residues. The ends were cut back, 9 bases at V and 1 base at J, with 12 bases in the middle. This chain's CDR3 is CASQGLPNTEAFF. In DNA, the CDR3 is TGTGCCAGCCAGGGACTCCCGAACACTGAAGCTTTCTTT.

The CDR3 reads CASSSGMYTDTQYF. CDR3 coding DNA: TGTGCCAGCTCGAGCGGGATGTACACAGATACGCAGTATTTT. V is TRBV5-4 and J is TRBJ2-3; 7 positions match TRBD2. V was clipped by 7 bases and J by 2 bases; unmatched bases: 7. CDR3 length: 14 amino acids. Germline assignment: CDR1 SGHNT and CDR2 YYREEE (reference sequence).

V and J are TRBV30 and TRBJ1-1; 7 nucleotides agree with TRBD1. V was clipped by 3 bases and J by 0 bases; unmatched bases: 7. This CDR3 comprises 15 residues. Germline assignment: CDR1 GTSNPN and CDR2 SVGIG (reference sequence). The CDR3 spells CAWSLPGTVNTEAFF. DNA for the CDR3: TGTGCCTGGAGCCTCCCTGGGACAGTGAACACTGAAGCTTTCTTT.

V gene TRBV5-6 combines with J gene TRBJ1-2; perhaps TRBD1 as D (5 bases). CDR3 size: 16 residues. Germline-derived CDR1 and CDR2 are SGHDT and YYEEEE. Deletions cut 0 bases from V and 4 bases from J, with 16 bases between. DNA of the CDR3: TGTGCCAGCAGCTTGGAAGGCAGGGCCCCGACCTATGGCTACACCTTC. Its protein product is CASSLEGRAPTYGYTF.

This chain connects TRBV27 to TRBJ1-1; the match to TRBD1 covers 9 bases. The CDR3 has 14 amino acids. Looked up from germline, CDR1 is MNHEY and CDR2 is SMNVEV (reference sequence). Unmatched junction bases numbered 10, after V lost 7 bases and J lost 7 bases. CDR3 region: CASTPGQGILEAFF. CDR3 bases: TGTGCCAGCACCCCGGGACAGGGAATTCTTGAAGCTTTCTTT.

The chain employs TRBV7-2 and TRBJ2-6; D is possibly TRBD2 (6 bases). Germline loops: CDR1 SGHTA, CDR2 FQGNSA. The V end lost 5 bases, the J end lost 1 base, and 18 bases lay between the germline ends. CDR3 length equals 18 residues. The CDR3 sequence: CASSLGTPLYSGANVLTF. The CDR3, as DNA: TGTGCCAGCAGCCTCGGGACTCCCTTATATTCTGGGGCCAACGTCCTGACTTTC. Based on the CDR3 plus reference TRBV7-2 and TRBJ2-6, the full variable domain is GAGVSQSPSNKVTEKGKDVELRCDPISGHTALYWYRQSLGQGLEFLIYFQGNSAPDKSGLPSDRFSAERTGGSVSTLTIQRTQQEDSAVYLCASSLGTPLYSGANVLTFGAGSRLTVL.

The chain joins TRBV19 to TRBJ2-6, with TRBD1 matching over 8 bases. CDR1 is LNHDA and CDR2 is SQIVND in the germline V gene (reference sequence). This CDR3 is built from 18 residues. V shed 4 bases and J 0 bases; nucleotides not matched to a gene: 8. The CDR3 DNA reads as TGTGCCAGTAGTAAAACCGGGACAGGCCTCTCTGGGGCCAACGTCCTGACTTTC. Protein sequence: CASSKTGTGLSGANVLTF.

The chain employs TRBV18 and TRBJ2-5; D not certain. This CDR3 has 15 residues. The ends were cut back, 2 bases at V and 1 base at J, with 11 bases in the middle. In germline, CDR1 is KGHSH, CDR2 LQKENI. CDR3 bases: TGTGCCAGCTCACCAGCCACGAGCCTCCAAGAGACCCAGTACTTC. Its translation is CASSPATSLQETQYF.

CDR3 amino acids: CAWSVGLAGSYNEQFF. The CDR3 region has the DNA TGTGCCTGGAGTGTAGGTCTAGCGGGCTCCTACAATGAGCAGTTCTTC. The rearrangement links TRBV30 to TRBJ2-1; 8 bases are a match to TRBD2. J was trimmed by 0 bases and V by 0 bases; bases with no gene match: 4. Germline V CDR1 and CDR2: GTSNPN, SVGIG (reference sequence). The CDR3 length is 16 residues.

The chain couples TRBV30 to TRBJ1-4, with TRBD1 as a possible D gene (6 bases). The germline V and J ends were trimmed by 3 bases and 6 bases, with 11 bases remaining between them. CDR3 length: 13 amino acids. In germline, CDR1 is GTSNPN, CDR2 SVGIG (reference sequence). CDR3 nucleotide sequence: TGTGCCTGGAGAACACAGGGCGATGAAAAACTGTTTTTT. This encodes CAWRTQGDEKLFF.

This rearrangement joins TRBV27 to TRBJ2-7; the match to TRBD2 covers 14 bases. In germline, CDR1 is MNHEY, CDR2 SMNVEV (reference sequence). The J segment lost 3 bases and the V segment lost 8 bases, leaving 0 bases of the junction unmatched. This CDR3 comprises 13 residues. The CDR3 spells CASGTSGSYEQYF. The CDR3 DNA sequence: TGTGCCAGCGGGACTAGCGGGAGCTACGAGCAGTACTTC.

The V call is TRBV29-1, the J call TRBJ1-1; possible D gene TRBD1, 5 bases. CDR1 and CDR2 (germline): SQVTM, ANQGSEA. The CDR3 contains 12 residues. The germline V and J ends were trimmed by 6 bases and 7 bases, with 15 bases remaining between them. This chain's CDR3 is CSVTRGDIEAFF. CDR3 nucleotide sequence: TGCAGCGTCACTCGGGGGGATATTGAAGCTTTCTTT.

In DNA form, the CDR3 reads TGTGCCAGCAGTCCGCTGGGACAGGCCGATGAGCAGTTCTTC. Encoded protein: CASSPLGQADEQFF. The chain couples TRBV28 to TRBJ2-1, with 8 bases identical to TRBD1. The germline V gene has CDR1 MDHEN and CDR2 SYDVKM. The CDR3 totals 14 residues. Germline trimming cut 5 bases from V and 8 bases from J; bases unmatched to any gene: 8. The complete variable domain, with remaining parts taken from reference TRBV28 and TRBJ2-1, reads DVKVTQSSRYLVKRTGEKVFLECVQDMDHENMFWYRQDPGLGLRLIYFSYDVKMKEKGDIPEGYSVSREKKERFSLILESASTNQTSMYLCASSPLGQADEQFFGPGTRLTVL.

The chain is built from TRBV7-8 and TRBJ2-1; D not resolved. CDR1 SGHVS and CDR2 FQNEAQ come from the germline V gene. Between the trimmed V and J ends, which lost 0 bases and 3 bases, there was a span of 12 bases. The CDR3 contains 16 residues. This CDR3 is CASSLAYTALYNEQFF. For the CDR3, the DNA is TGTGCCAGCAGCTTAGCGTACACAGCACTCTACAATGAGCAGTTCTTC.

V gene TRBV7-2 combines with J gene TRBJ1-3; D uncertain. The CDR3 totals 18 residues. CDR1 SGHTA and CDR2 FQGNSA come from the germline V gene. Trimming removed 0 bases from V and 0 bases from J, with 15 bases in between. The CDR3 loop is CASSLAPGLRSSGNTIYF. The CDR3 DNA is TGTGCCAGCAGCTTAGCTCCCGGACTGAGGAGCTCTGGAAACACCATATATTTT.

The chain recombines TRBV4-1 with TRBJ2-1; 10 bases agree with TRBD2. The CDR3 totals 17 residues. V lost 5 bases to trimming and J lost 1 base; unmatched junction nucleotides: 8. CDR1 and CDR2 from the germline V gene are MGHRA and YSYEKL. The DNA of the CDR3 is TGCGCCAGCAGCTTCAAAGCGGGGGGGCCGTCCTACAATGAGCAGTTCTTC. Translated: CASSFKAGGPSYNEQFF.

This chain connects TRBV29-1 to TRBJ2-1, with D maybe TRBD2 (7 bases). The V gene's germline CDR1 is SQVTM and CDR2 ANQGSEA. This CDR3 region has 13 residues. The V and J ends lost 6 bases and 9 bases respectively, with 18 bases between them. The CDR3 sequence: CSVQPGGAGEQFF. The CDR3 DNA reads as TGCAGCGTCCAACCTGGGGGGGCGGGTGAGCAGTTCTTC.

The V and J genes are TRBV18 and TRBJ2-2, with D perhaps matching TRBD1 (5 bases). V was clipped by 2 bases and J by 1 base, with 8 bases between them. CDR1 is KGHSH, CDR2 LQKENI, per germline. This CDR3 is built from 15 residues. In nucleotides, the CDR3 is TGTGCCAGCTCACCAAGACAGCTGAACACCGGGGAGCTGTTTTTT. This gives the protein CASSPRQLNTGELFF.